This T cell receptor (beta chain) was recovered during a study of cytomegalovirus exposure and HLA in healthy donors. Study results and caveats: A highly shared variant cluster was judged a likely technical artifact. TCR beta sequences reportedly predicted most subjects' HLA-A and HLA-B alleles accurately. Later analysis showed TCR association rates varying by HLA locus, highest for DRB1 and lowest for HLA-C.

CDR1 LNHDA and CDR2 SQIVND come from the germline V gene (reference sequence). Trimming removed 8 bases at V and 2 bases at J, with 16 bases between. The CDR3 consists of 14 residues. The PCR was carried out with 60 Vbeta primers and 13 Jbeta primers. Authors' processing steps: A later analysis counted some 87 million unique TCR beta chains, some 12 million shared. Clones were read by immunoSEQ multiplex PCR, and TCRdb kept only the in-frame ones, dropping some. The DNA was the basis for D and trimming; V, J and clone size are from that table. The sample has fewer than 250,000 clones, around four fifths seen once. Of note for this clone: Its antigen is currently unknown.

This sequence was found in a boy between 2 and 15 years old in good health and CMV-seronegative. Sequenced material: PBMCs. The chain couples TRBV19 to TRBJ2-7; D might be TRBD2 (7 bases). In DNA, the CDR3 is TGTGCCAGTCGAGAGGGGGGGTTGCCCTACGAGCAGTACTTC. Translated, it gives CASREGGLPYEQYF.